The next 30 T cell receptor beta chains were all read from a single sample in a study of blood T cell repertoires in COVID-19. Sequencing used immunoSEQ multiplex PCR; TCRdb keeps in-frame clones, though not all of them. This table holds 130,000 or so clones, about 87% found once. The sample comprised peripheral blood. Receptor source: a man between 60 and 70 years old with active or convalescent COVID-19.

This chain links TRBV7-9 with TRBJ1-1; 8 bases agree with TRBD1. The CDR3 sequence is 16 residues long. V trimming: 5 bases; J trimming: 2 bases; junction bases outside the gene matches: 10. Per the germline V gene, CDR1 is SEHNR and CDR2 is FQNEAQ (reference sequence). The CDR3 region has the DNA TGTGCCAGCAGCCTTGACAGGGGTCGGATTAACACTGAAGCTTTCTTT. It translates to CASSLDRGRINTEAFF.

The chain links TRBV7-2 to TRBJ2-1; 8 nucleotides match TRBD1. V shed 4 bases, J shed 14 bases, and the junction held 7 bases outside the gene matches. This CDR3 is built from 12 residues. Germline loops: CDR1 SGHTA, CDR2 FQGNSA. In DNA, the CDR3 is TGTGCCAGCAGCTCACAGGGGGTTATGAAGTTCTTC. Its translation: CASSSQGVMKFF.

This chain connects TRBV28 to TRBJ2-7; TRBD2 agrees at 10 bases. With 6 bases clipped from V and 1 base from J, the junction kept 6 bases outside the gene matches. Germline V gives CDR1 MDHEN, CDR2 SYDVKM. The CDR3 is 15 residues long. CDR3 DNA sequence: TGTGCCAGCAGCCGTCCTAGCGGGAGTTCCTACGAGCAGTACTTC. It yields the protein CASSRPSGSSYEQYF.

The CDR3 reads CASSITGASEQYF. DNA for the CDR3: TGTGCCAGTAGTATAACAGGGGCCAGCGAGCAGTACTTC. The V and J genes are TRBV19 and TRBJ2-7; 7 positions match TRBD1. Germline V gene lookup returns CDR1 LNHDA and CDR2 SQIVND (reference sequence). Trimming cost V 2 bases and J 6 bases; bases outside gene matches: 4. The CDR3 loop spans 13 amino acids.

V gene TRBV23-1 combines with J gene TRBJ2-5, with D hard to call. TRBV23-1 is an ORF; its function is uncertain. This CDR3 is built from 16 residues. The V gene lost 0 bases and the J gene lost 2 bases, with 13 bases spanning the gap. The CDR3 sequence is CASSQSGPPRQETQYF. The CDR3 DNA follows: TGCGCCAGCAGTCAATCGGGCCCTCCAAGGCAAGAGACCCAGTACTTC.

The CDR3 region is CATRGVSNQPQHF. Written as DNA, the CDR3 is TGTGCCACCCGGGGGGTTAGCAATCAGCCCCAGCATTTT. V gene TRBV2 combines with J gene TRBJ1-5, with D possibly matching TRBD1 (5 bases). The CDR3 consists of 13 residues. Germline V gene data show CDR1 as SNHLY and CDR2 as FYNNEI. V shed 10 bases and J shed 0 bases, with 10 bases lying between them. Full variable domain (outside the CDR3, taken from reference TRBV2 and TRBJ1-5): EPEVTQTPSHQVTQMGQEVILRCVPISNHLYFYWYRQILGQKVEFLVSFYNNEISEKSEIFDDQFSVERPDGSNFTLKIRSTKLEDSAMYFCATRGVSNQPQHFGDGTRLSIL.

The rearrangement uses TRBV18 and TRBJ2-3, with 12 bases lining up with TRBD1. From germline, CDR1 is KGHSH and CDR2 LQKENI. The CDR3 is made up of 16 amino acids. Trimming removed 0 bases from V and 6 bases from J; junction bases left unmatched: 4. The CDR3 DNA follows: TGTGCCAGCTCACCACCGAGGGACAGGGGGCCCGATACGCAGTATTTT. The encoded protein is CASSPPRDRGPDTQYF. Complete variable domain (other parts from reference TRBV18 and TRBJ2-3): NAGVMQNPRHLVRRRGQEARLRCSPMKGHSHVYWYRQLPEEGLKFMVYLQKENIIDESGMPKERFSAEFPKEGPSILRIQQVVRGDSAAYFCASSPPRDRGPDTQYFGPGTRLTVL.

J is TRBJ2-1 and V is TRBV7-2; no clear D gene. CDR3 size: 12 residues. V was cut by 0 bases and J by 8 bases, with 5 bases left in between. Germline V lookup: CDR1 SGHTA, CDR2 FQGNSA. The CDR3 is CASSLAEYEQFF. The CDR3 DNA is TGTGCCAGCAGCTTAGCTGAGTATGAGCAGTTCTTC.

This sequence joins TRBV19 and TRBJ2-7; 10 bases fit TRBD1. The CDR3 runs to 14 residues. Germline values: CDR1 LNHDA, CDR2 SQIVND (reference sequence). The V segment lost 4 bases and the J segment 2 bases; nucleotides outside the gene matches: 2. The CDR3 region has the DNA TGTGCCAGTAGTAGGGACAGGGGACCCTACGAGCAGTACTTC. Translation: CASSRDRGPYEQYF.

The rearrangement links TRBV28 to TRBJ2-1; 16 positions match TRBD2. The germline V gene has CDR1 MDHEN and CDR2 SYDVKM. The CDR3 has 15 amino acids. V lost 6 bases, J lost 8 bases, and 4 bases stayed unmatched. The CDR3 DNA is TGTGCCAGCAGACACGGGACTAGCGGGAGGGATGAGCAGTTCTTC. Its translation is CASRHGTSGRDEQFF.

The V and J genes are TRBV28 and TRBJ1-1, with a tentative D call TRBD1 (6 bases). CDR1 and CDR2 (germline): MDHEN, SYDVKM. Trimming took off 5 bases at V and 6 bases at J, with 16 bases between the two ends. The CDR3 runs 14 residues. The DNA of the CDR3 is TGTGCCAGCAGTCTACAGGGTAGAAGGGCTGAAGCTTTCTTT. Its translation: CASSLQGRRAEAFF. The whole variable domain, filled in from reference TRBV28 and TRBJ1-1, reads DVKVTQSSRYLVKRTGEKVFLECVQDMDHENMFWYRQDPGLGLRLIYFSYDVKMKEKGDIPEGYSVSREKKERFSLILESASTNQTSMYLCASSLQGRRAEAFFGQGTRLTVV.

This clone was recorded once. V usage is TRBV28 and J usage is TRBJ1-6; 12 nucleotides match TRBD1. From germline, CDR1 is MDHEN and CDR2 SYDVKM. The CDR3 length is 16 residues. V was pared by 4 bases and J by 14 bases, with 12 bases of the junction left unmatched. CDR3 sequence: CASSYTGTGGAQTLHF. In DNA form, the CDR3 reads TGTGCCAGCAGTTATACCGGGACAGGGGGCGCGCAGACCCTCCACTTT.

This chain connects TRBV12-5 to TRBJ2-2; 8 bases map to TRBD1. The CDR3 is 19 amino acids. Germline V gene lookup returns CDR1 LGHNT and CDR2 FRNRAP. The J segment lost 1 base and the V segment lost 1 base, leaving 11 bases of the junction unmatched. CDR3 residues: CASGLAPLQGGRNTGELFF. CDR3 sequence (DNA): TGTGCTAGTGGTTTGGCGCCCTTACAGGGGGGAAGGAACACCGGGGAGCTGTTTTTT.

This clone was seen only once. This chain connects TRBV24-1 to TRBJ2-1, with 8 bases lining up with TRBD1. CDR1 is KGHDR, CDR2 SFDVKD, per germline. Unmatched junction bases numbered 3, after V lost 1 base and J lost 5 bases. The CDR3 spans 15 residues. Here the CDR3 DNA reads TGTGCCACCAGTGATTTAGGACAGGGCAACAATGAGCAGTTCTTC. Translated: CATSDLGQGNNEQFF.

V usage is TRBV30 and J usage is TRBJ1-3; 7 positions match TRBD1. This CDR3 contains 16 residues. Germline V gene sequence: CDR1 GTSNPN, CDR2 SVGIG (reference sequence). Unmatched junction bases numbered 11, after V lost 3 bases and J lost 3 bases. The CDR3 here is CAWRALTGVIGNTIYF. For the CDR3, the DNA is TGTGCCTGGAGGGCACTAACAGGGGTCATTGGAAACACCATATATTTT.

V usage is TRBV7-9 and J usage is TRBJ2-5; 7 positions agree with TRBD2. Germline V gene sequence: CDR1 SEHNR, CDR2 FQNEAQ (reference sequence). The ends lost 2 bases at V and 0 bases at J; junction bases unmatched: 12. The CDR3 is 18 amino acids. The CDR3 reads CASSLTLPSGPNQETQYF. In DNA form, the CDR3 reads TGTGCCAGCAGCTTAACCCTACCTAGCGGACCGAACCAAGAGACCCAGTACTTC.

The chain is built from TRBV19 and TRBJ2-7; D is unresolved. This CDR3 has 14 amino acids. Trimming left V 1 base short and J 2 bases short, with 9 bases between. The germline V gene has CDR1 LNHDA and CDR2 SQIVND (reference sequence). CDR3 nucleotides: TGTGCCAGTAGTATAGCAGACAAACCCTACGAGCAGTACTTC. Protein: CASSIADKPYEQYF.

This clone was observed a few times. The V gene is TRBV28, the J gene TRBJ1-1; 9 nucleotides align to TRBD1. This CDR3 spans 14 amino acids. V trimming: 4 bases; J trimming: 5 bases; junction bases outside the gene matches: 5. The germline gives CDR1 MDHEN, CDR2 SYDVKM. The CDR3 bases are TGTGCCAGCAGTTACAGGGGGCGGGGAACTGAAGCTTTCTTT. Translated: CASSYRGRGTEAFF.

The rearrangement uses TRBV6-6 and TRBJ1-1; no clear D gene. CDR1 and CDR2 from the germline V gene are MNHNY and SVGAGI (reference sequence). The CDR3 has 14 residues. Trimming cost V 3 bases and J 0 bases, with 8 bases left between them. The CDR3 region has the DNA TGTGCCAGCAGTTATCCGTCGGTGAACACTGAAGCTTTCTTT. It encodes CASSYPSVNTEAFF.

J is TRBJ1-3 and V is TRBV2; D gene unclear. Trimming took off 9 bases at V and 4 bases at J, with 10 bases between the two ends. From germline, CDR1 is SNHLY and CDR2 FYNNEI. The CDR3 contains 12 residues. The DNA for the CDR3 is TGTGCCAGTAAGAACGAGGGAAACACCATATATTTT. Amino acids: CASKNEGNTIYF.

This clone was recorded a few times. This chain uses TRBV5-4 with TRBJ2-3; TRBD1 aligns across 8 bases. Germline assignment: CDR1 SGHNT and CDR2 YYREEE (reference sequence). CDR3 length: 15 amino acids. The V and J ends lost 3 bases and 4 bases, in that order; junction bases with no gene match: 7. CDR3: CASSYRTGRADTQYF. The CDR3 region has the DNA TGTGCCAGCAGCTATCGGACAGGGCGGGCAGATACGCAGTATTTT.

The table lists this clone with a count of one. This chain joins TRBV9 and TRBJ2-1; 10 nucleotides match TRBD1. Germline CDR1 SGDLS, CDR2 YYNGEE. This CDR3 contains 18 residues. V lost 4 bases to trimming and J lost 1 base; unmatched junction nucleotides: 11. Written as DNA, the CDR3 is TGTGCCAGCAGCCCCGGGACAGGGGAGCTTGGGTCCTACAATGAGCAGTTCTTC. As protein: CASSPGTGELGSYNEQFF. The whole variable domain, filled in from reference TRBV9 and TRBJ2-1, reads DSGVTQTPKHLITATGQRVTLRCSPRSGDLSVYWYQQSLDQGLQFLIQYYNGEERAKGNILERFSAQQFPDLHSELNLSSLELGDSALYFCASSPGTGELGSYNEQFFGPGTRLTVL.

In this sample, this clone turned up once. The rearrangement joins TRBV6-2 or TRBV6-3 to TRBJ1-4; 8 bases map to TRBD1. Trimming at V came to 4 bases and at J to 0 bases, leaving 7 bases not matched to a gene. The CDR3 spans 17 residues. Germline V gives CDR1 MNHEY, CDR2 SVGEGT. The CDR3 sequence: CASSWETGVSTNEKLFF. The CDR3 nucleotides read TGTGCCAGCAGTTGGGAGACAGGGGTATCAACTAATGAAAAACTGTTTTTT.

This chain joins TRBV5-1 and TRBJ2-3; 11 bases align to TRBD1. The junction had 10 bases not matched to a gene; V was cut back by 4 bases and J by 3 bases. The length of the CDR3 is 17 residues. CDR1 is SGHRS and CDR2 is YFSETQ in the germline V gene. The CDR3: CASSTTGGTGGTDTQYF. CDR3 bases: TGCGCCAGCAGCACCACCGGCGGGACAGGGGGGACAGATACGCAGTATTTT. Full variable domain (remainder filled in from reference TRBV5-1 and TRBJ2-3): KAGVTQTPRYLIKTRGQQVTLSCSPISGHRSVSWYQQTPGQGLQFLFEYFSETQRNKGNFPGRFSGRQFSNSRSEMNVSTLELGDSALYLCASSTTGGTGGTDTQYFGPGTRLTVL.

This chain connects TRBV2 to TRBJ1-4; D call uncertain. Germline CDR1 and CDR2: SNHLY and FYNNEI. V lost 3 bases to trimming and J lost 3 bases, with 11 bases between them. The CDR3 spans 15 residues. CDR3 DNA: TGTGCCAGCAGTGATGGGAAGCGGGCTAATGAAAAACTGTTTTTT. Protein product: CASSDGKRANEKLFF.

The chain recombines TRBV19 with TRBJ2-7, with TRBD1 identical over 8 bases. Germline V gene data show CDR1 as LNHDA and CDR2 as SQIVND (reference sequence). The CDR3 loop spans 13 amino acids. The V and J ends lost 5 bases and 3 bases, in that order; junction bases with no gene match: 3. The CDR3 DNA follows: TGTGCCAGTAGTCGGACAGGGAACTACGAGCAGTACTTC. Its translation is CASSRTGNYEQYF.

The V gene is TRBV5-1, the J gene TRBJ1-4, with D perhaps TRBD1 (6 bases). CDR1 is SGHRS and CDR2 is YFSETQ in the germline V gene. V was trimmed by 2 bases and J by 7 bases, leaving 15 bases between them. This CDR3 region has 15 residues. CDR3 region: CASSFQGLGGEKLFF. DNA for the CDR3: TGCGCCAGCAGCTTCCAGGGATTAGGGGGTGAAAAACTGTTTTTT.

This chain joins TRBV6-1 and TRBJ2-1; a weak D match, TRBD2 (6 bases). CDR1 is MNHNS, CDR2 SASEGT, per germline. Trimming removed 2 bases from V and 3 bases from J, with 14 bases in between. The CDR3 loop spans 16 amino acids. The CDR3: CASSEQGLTIYNEQFF. The CDR3 nucleotides read TGTGCCAGCAGTGAACAGGGACTCACTATCTACAATGAGCAGTTCTTC.

The chain joins TRBV7-2 to TRBJ2-5; TRBD2 agrees at 13 bases. V shed 4 bases and J 4 bases; nucleotides not matched to a gene: 3. The CDR3 has 15 amino acids. CDR1 is SGHTA, CDR2 FQGNSA, per germline. The CDR3 protein is CASSSRLAGGETQYF. In DNA, the CDR3 is TGTGCCAGCAGCTCCCGACTAGCGGGAGGAGAGACCCAGTACTTC. Complete variable domain (other parts from reference TRBV7-2 and TRBJ2-5): GAGVSQSPSNKVTEKGKDVELRCDPISGHTALYWYRQSLGQGLEFLIYFQGNSAPDKSGLPSDRFSAERTGGSVSTLTIQRTQQEDSAVYLCASSSRLAGGETQYFGPGTRLLVL.

The J gene is TRBJ2-7, the V gene TRBV7-2, with 7 positions matching TRBD2. Germline CDR1 and CDR2: SGHTA and FQGNSA. The CDR3 consists of 16 residues. With V trimmed by 1 base and J by 0 bases, 6 bases remained unmatched. CDR3 in DNA: TGTGCCAGCAGCTTAGGCTCGCGGGAGATCTCCTACGAGCAGTACTTC. Translation gives CASSLGSREISYEQYF. Together with reference TRBV7-2 and TRBJ2-7, the CDR3 gives the full variable domain: GAGVSQSPSNKVTEKGKDVELRCDPISGHTALYWYRQSLGQGLEFLIYFQGNSAPDKSGLPSDRFSAERTGGSVSTLTIQRTQQEDSAVYLCASSLGSREISYEQYFGPGTRLTVT.